These 28 T cell receptor beta chains originate from one sample sequenced in a study of cytomegalovirus exposure and HLA in healthy donors. Sequencing was performed with immunoSEQ multiplex PCR; in TCRdb, only in-frame clones are kept and a portion is missing. The profile shows under 100,000 clones, roughly 96% of them singletons. The sequenced sample was PBMCs. The receptor set was obtained from a woman aged 18-35 years in good health and CMV-seronegative.

The chain combines TRBV5-8 with TRBJ2-7; TRBD2 aligns across 12 bases. The CDR3 has 15 amino acids. CDR1 and CDR2 (germline): SGHTS, YDEGEE. V lost 3 bases, J lost 5 bases, and 6 bases stayed unmatched. The CDR3 region has the DNA TGTGCCAGCAGCTCCGGGACTAGCGGGTACAACGAGCAGTACTTC. This gives the protein CASSSGTSGYNEQYF.

The chain employs TRBV6-5 and TRBJ2-7; perhaps TRBD1 as D (5 bases). Germline-derived CDR1 and CDR2 are MNHEY and SVGAGI. Trimming pared 2 bases from V and 2 bases from J, leaving 13 bases between. The CDR3 length is 15 residues. CDR3 nucleotide sequence: TGTGCCAGCAGTTACGGGGCGACAGAGCCCTACGAGCAGTACTTC. This sequence encodes CASSYGATEPYEQYF.

The chain recombines TRBV9 with TRBJ1-1; perhaps TRBD1 as D (6 bases). Trimming stripped 3 bases from V and 0 bases from J, with 12 bases between. Per the germline V gene, CDR1 is SGDLS and CDR2 is YYNGEE. CDR3 size: 15 residues. CDR3 DNA sequence: TGTGCCAGCAGCGCAGAAACAGGGCTGAACACTGAAGCTTTCTTT. Translated: CASSAETGLNTEAFF.

The rearrangement uses TRBV5-6 and TRBJ1-2; a possible D gene is TRBD1 (6 bases). Trimming shortened V by 4 bases and J by 5 bases, and 9 bases separated the two germline ends. Germline V gives CDR1 SGHDT, CDR2 YYEEEE. The CDR3 consists of 12 residues. In DNA form, the CDR3 reads TGTGCCAGCAGCGAAGGACAGTATGGCTACACCTTC. It is translated as CASSEGQYGYTF.

V and J are TRBV4-1 and TRBJ1-2, with 12 bases that match TRBD1. The germline gives CDR1 MGHRA, CDR2 YSYEKL. J lost 6 bases, V lost 4 bases, and 15 bases had no gene match. The CDR3 sequence is 18 residues long. DNA for the CDR3: TGCGCCAGCAGCCGGTCCTCCGGGACAGGGGGCGCGTCGGATGGCTACACCTTC. Amino acid sequence: CASSRSSGTGGASDGYTF.

This clone was detected once. The CDR3 DNA follows: TGCGCCAGCAGTCAGTATCTAGCGGGAGTGTTTGGCGGGGAGCTGTTTTTT. It yields the protein CASSQYLAGVFGGELFF. V usage is TRBV5-1 and J usage is TRBJ2-2, with 10 bases that match TRBD2. There are 17 residues in the CDR3. Germline V lookup: CDR1 SGHRS, CDR2 YFSETQ. The ends lost 5 bases at V and 7 bases at J; junction bases unmatched: 14.

J is TRBJ2-1 and V is TRBV19; D is perhaps TRBD2 (7 bases). The V gene lost 3 bases and the J gene lost 5 bases, with 14 bases spanning the gap. Per germline, CDR1 LNHDA and CDR2 SQIVND (reference sequence). This CDR3 spans 15 amino acids. Here the CDR3 reads CASSIPWGGHNEQFF. In DNA form, the CDR3 reads TGTGCCAGTAGTATCCCCTGGGGGGGCCACAATGAGCAGTTCTTC.

V and J are TRBV7-9 and TRBJ2-7; no definite D call. Trimming took off 1 base at V and 2 bases at J, with 6 bases between the two ends. The CDR3 is made up of 13 amino acids. CDR1 and CDR2 from the germline V gene are SEHNR and FQNEAQ (reference sequence). The DNA of the CDR3 is TGTGCCAGCAGCTTAGGGCGGACCTACGAGCAGTACTTC. The encoded protein is CASSLGRTYEQYF.

The chain is built from TRBV5-6 and TRBJ2-1, with TRBD2 matching over 8 bases. CDR1 and CDR2 from the germline V gene are SGHDT and YYEEEE. Trimming at V came to 0 bases and at J to 8 bases, leaving 10 bases not matched to a gene. CDR3 length: 16 amino acids. The CDR3 loop reads CASSLVPREGGHEQFF. In nucleotides, the CDR3 is TGTGCCAGCAGCTTGGTTCCCCGGGAGGGGGGCCATGAGCAGTTCTTC.

The J gene is TRBJ2-3, the V gene TRBV7-9; 13 positions match TRBD2. The CDR3 has 19 amino acids. Germline CDR1 and CDR2: SEHNR and FQNEAQ (reference sequence). V lost 5 bases, J lost 0 bases, and 11 bases stayed unmatched. This CDR3 reads CASSTNGGLAGISTDTQYF. The CDR3 DNA is TGTGCCAGCAGCACTAACGGGGGACTAGCGGGAATCAGCACAGATACGCAGTATTTT.

Here the CDR3 DNA reads TGTGCCAGCAACCCAAGGGCAGGGGGCTTCAATGAGCAGTTCTTC. Protein sequence: CASNPRAGGFNEQFF. The chain recombines TRBV27 with TRBJ2-1; TRBD1 matches 8 bases. Germline CDR1 is MNHEY and CDR2 is SMNVEV (reference sequence). The CDR3 totals 15 residues. V lost 7 bases and J lost 6; bases outside the gene matches: 11.

This clone has a handful of counts. This rearrangement joins TRBV19 to TRBJ1-2, with TRBD1 as a possible D gene (5 bases). V lost 5 bases to trimming and J lost 6 bases, with 16 bases between them. This CDR3 contains 14 residues. Germline V CDR1 and CDR2: LNHDA, SQIVND (reference sequence). The CDR3 protein is CASSPGGAGNGYTF. CDR3 DNA: TGTGCCAGTAGTCCGGGCGGGGCTGGGAATGGCTACACCTTC.

This chain links TRBV29-1 with TRBJ1-2; D gene unclear. V lost 7 bases to trimming and J lost 5 bases, with 11 bases between them. From germline, CDR1 is SQVTM and CDR2 ANQGSEA. CDR3 length: 11 residues. DNA of the CDR3: TGCAGCGCCGCGGAAGGTTATGGCTACACCTTC. Translated: CSAAEGYGYTF.

This chain links TRBV10-3 with TRBJ2-3; no definite D call. Germline V gene sequence: CDR1 ENHRY, CDR2 SYGVKD. Deletions cut 6 bases from V and 3 bases from J, with 10 bases between. The CDR3 runs to 13 residues. The CDR3 region is CAISPPGTDTQYF. The DNA of the CDR3 is TGTGCCATCAGCCCACCAGGAACAGATACGCAGTATTTT.

V and J are TRBV5-1 and TRBJ2-2; D not resolved. The V gene's germline CDR1 is SGHRS and CDR2 YFSETQ. V shed 4 bases and J shed 3 bases, with 13 bases lying between them. The CDR3 loop spans 15 amino acids. The CDR3 DNA sequence: TGCGCCAGCAGCGTCAGTACAATGGACACCGGGGAGCTGTTTTTT. Protein: CASSVSTMDTGELFF.

The chain has TRBV19 and TRBJ2-5, with a weak D call TRBD2 (5 bases). The length of the CDR3 is 16 residues. Germline V CDR1 and CDR2: LNHDA, SQIVND (reference sequence). V dropped 3 bases and J dropped 4 bases, with 18 bases sitting between them. CDR3 sequence reads: CASSILRPTNRETQYF. The CDR3 DNA is TGTGCCAGTAGTATTTTGAGACCGACTAATAGAGAGACCCAGTACTTC. The full variable domain, completed using reference TRBV19 and TRBJ2-5, is DGGITQSPKYLFRKEGQNVTLSCEQNLNHDAMYWYRQDPGQGLRLIYYSQIVNDFQKGDIAEGYSVSREKKESFPLTVTSAQKNPTAFYLCASSILRPTNRETQYFGPGTRLLVL.

V usage is TRBV28 and J usage is TRBJ2-7, with 7 bases fitting TRBD1. J gave up 2 bases and V 6 bases, and 10 bases lay outside the gene matches. The length of the CDR3 is 15 residues. Germline-derived CDR1 and CDR2 are MDHEN and SYDVKM. CDR3 region: CASSLGRDSAYEQYF. The CDR3, as DNA: TGTGCCAGCAGCCTAGGAAGGGACAGCGCCTACGAGCAGTACTTC.

V gene TRBV4-1 combines with J gene TRBJ2-1, with 15 bases identical to TRBD2. The CDR3 has 16 amino acids. The ends lost 4 bases at V and 9 bases at J; junction bases unmatched: 7. The germline V gene has CDR1 MGHRA and CDR2 YSYEKL. The DNA for the CDR3 is TGCGCCAGCAGCCCTACCGGGACTAGCGGGAGGTCTGAGCAGTTCTTC. Protein product: CASSPTGTSGRSEQFF.

The chain carries TRBV7-8 and TRBJ2-1; no clear D. Per germline, CDR1 SGHVS and CDR2 FQNEAQ. Trimming took 5 bases from V and 5 from J, leaving 13 bases between them. This CDR3 has 14 residues. CDR3: CASSPEVTDNEQFF. In DNA, the CDR3 is TGTGCCAGCAGCCCAGAGGTTACTGACAATGAGCAGTTCTTC.

This chain joins TRBV5-8 and TRBJ2-1, with unresolved D. The CDR3 has 11 amino acids. Germline loops: CDR1 SGHTS, CDR2 YDEGEE. V was pared by 6 bases and J by 6 bases, with 7 bases between. The CDR3 nucleotides read TGTGCCAGCACTACTCGCAATGAGCAGTTCTTC. It is translated as CASTTRNEQFF.

The chain combines TRBV28 with TRBJ2-1, with a possible D match to TRBD1 (5 bases). Germline V gene data show CDR1 as MDHEN and CDR2 as SYDVKM. This CDR3 region has 14 residues. V lost 7 bases, J lost 10 bases, and 20 bases lay in between. CDR3 residues: CASIRTPNLGEQFF. The CDR3 nucleotides are TGTGCCAGCATACGGACACCAAACCTGGGCGAGCAGTTCTTC.

The V call is TRBV5-6, the J call TRBJ2-7, with D tentatively TRBD2 (6 bases). This CDR3 is 15 amino acids long. Germline CDR1 is SGHDT and CDR2 is YYEEEE. V was shortened by 3 bases and J by 3 bases, with 16 bases between the two germline ends. CDR3 loop: CASSSVGGPRYEQYF. CDR3 bases: TGTGCCAGCAGCTCAGTCGGAGGGCCCCGCTACGAGCAGTACTTC.

V usage is TRBV6-1 and J usage is TRBJ2-7; TRBD2 matches 7 bases. V shed 8 bases, J shed 7 bases, and the junction held 14 bases outside the gene matches. Germline CDR1 is MNHNS and CDR2 is SASEGT. The CDR3 is 14 residues long. The CDR3, as DNA: TGTGCCAGCCCTGTTCCTGGCGGGAGAAGTGAGCAGTACTTC. Protein sequence: CASPVPGGRSEQYF.

Notes on this clone: The same CDR3 can be traced to other DNA sequences in this sample. The chain has TRBV28 and TRBJ2-7; D perhaps matches TRBD1 (6 bases). Germline V gene sequence: CDR1 MDHEN, CDR2 SYDVKM. The CDR3 has 14 amino acids. V was cut by 6 bases and J by 1 base, with 13 bases left in between. CDR3 nucleotide sequence: TGTGCCAGCAGCCTGGGACAACCGTCCTACGAGCAGTACTTC. Translating gives CASSLGQPSYEQYF.

The V call is TRBV28, the J call TRBJ1-2; 7 bases agree with TRBD1. CDR1 is MDHEN and CDR2 is SYDVKM in the germline V gene. The CDR3 extends over 13 amino acids. V gave up 4 bases and J gave up 4 bases; unmatched junction bases: 3. CDR3 loop: CASSWGQSYGYTF. The DNA for the CDR3 is TGTGCCAGCAGTTGGGGACAGAGCTATGGCTACACCTTC.

As for this clone: Germline and junction disagree at one end, which may indicate a read error. This chain joins TRBV5-1 and TRBJ2-3; possible D gene TRBD2, 6 bases. The germline V gene has CDR1 SGHRS and CDR2 YFSETQ. This CDR3 spans 15 amino acids. This CDR3 reads CTSSLIPSGTDTQYF. The CDR3 DNA is TGCACCAGCAGCTTAATTCCTAGCGGCACAGATACGCAGTATTTT.

This CDR3 is CASSYSLGGVNTEAFF. Written as DNA, the CDR3 is TGTGCCAGCAGTTACTCCCTAGGGGGGGTGAACACTGAAGCTTTCTTT. The chain carries TRBV6-5 and TRBJ1-1, with TRBD1 as a possible D gene (6 bases). The CDR3 contains 16 residues. Per the germline V gene, CDR1 is MNHEY and CDR2 is SVGAGI. Deletions cut 0 bases from V and 0 bases from J, with 11 bases between.

The chain has TRBV10-2 and TRBJ2-2, with D tentatively TRBD1 (5 bases). CDR3 length: 16 amino acids. The V and J ends lost 7 bases and 0 bases respectively, with 15 bases between them. Germline CDR1 reads WSHSY; CDR2 reads SAAADI. The CDR3: CASITGPYTNTGELFF. The CDR3 DNA reads TGCGCCAGCATTACAGGCCCATACACGAACACCGGGGAGCTGTTTTTT.